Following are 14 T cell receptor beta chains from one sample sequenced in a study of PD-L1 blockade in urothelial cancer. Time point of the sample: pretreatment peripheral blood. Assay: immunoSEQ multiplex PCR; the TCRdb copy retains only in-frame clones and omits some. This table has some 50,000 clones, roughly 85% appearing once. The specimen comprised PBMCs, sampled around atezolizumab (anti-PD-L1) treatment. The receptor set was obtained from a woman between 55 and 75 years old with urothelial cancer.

The CDR3: CAISEFGGQGSYEQYF. As DNA, the CDR3 is TGTGCCATCAGTGAGTTTGGGGGACAGGGATCCTACGAGCAGTACTTC. The V and J genes are TRBV10-3 and TRBJ2-7; 9 positions agree with TRBD1. Per the germline V gene, CDR1 is ENHRY and CDR2 is SYGVKD. There are 16 residues in the CDR3. Losses at the gene ends were 1 base for V and 1 base for J; bases not matched to a gene: 5.

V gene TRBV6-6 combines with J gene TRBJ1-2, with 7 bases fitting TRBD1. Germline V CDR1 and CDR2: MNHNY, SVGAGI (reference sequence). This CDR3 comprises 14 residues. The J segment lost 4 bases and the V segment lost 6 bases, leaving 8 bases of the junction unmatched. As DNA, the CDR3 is TGTGCCAGCAGCCTAGCTGGGACAGTCTATGGCTACACCTTC. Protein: CASSLAGTVYGYTF.

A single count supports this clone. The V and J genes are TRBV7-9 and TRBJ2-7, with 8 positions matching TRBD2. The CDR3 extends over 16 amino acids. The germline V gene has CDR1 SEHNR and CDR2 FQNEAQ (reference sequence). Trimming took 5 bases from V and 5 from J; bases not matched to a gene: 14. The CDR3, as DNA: TGTGCCAGCAGCACCCGGGGGGGGGAGGGACTCCACGAGCAGTACTTC. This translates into CASSTRGGEGLHEQYF.

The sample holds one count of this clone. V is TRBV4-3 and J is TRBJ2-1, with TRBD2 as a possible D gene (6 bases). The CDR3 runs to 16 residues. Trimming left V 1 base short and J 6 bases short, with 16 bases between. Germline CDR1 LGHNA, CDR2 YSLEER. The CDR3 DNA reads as TGCGCCAGCAGCCAAGTAGTTCGGCAGGGAGGCAATGAGCAGTTCTTC. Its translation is CASSQVVRQGGNEQFF.

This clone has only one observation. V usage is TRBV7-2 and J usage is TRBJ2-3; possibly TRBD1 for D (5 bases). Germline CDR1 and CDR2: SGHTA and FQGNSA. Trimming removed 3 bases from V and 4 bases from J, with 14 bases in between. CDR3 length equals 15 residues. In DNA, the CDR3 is TGTGCCAGCAGCTTTTGGGGTGGGGCGGCAGATACGCAGTATTTT. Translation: CASSFWGGAADTQYF.

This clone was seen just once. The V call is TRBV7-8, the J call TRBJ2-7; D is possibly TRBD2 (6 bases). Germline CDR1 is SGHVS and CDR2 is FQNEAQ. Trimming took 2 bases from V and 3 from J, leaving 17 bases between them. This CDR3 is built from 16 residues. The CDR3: CASSLNGAIAVYEQYF. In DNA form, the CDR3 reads TGTGCCAGCAGCTTAAACGGGGCAATAGCGGTCTACGAGCAGTACTTC.

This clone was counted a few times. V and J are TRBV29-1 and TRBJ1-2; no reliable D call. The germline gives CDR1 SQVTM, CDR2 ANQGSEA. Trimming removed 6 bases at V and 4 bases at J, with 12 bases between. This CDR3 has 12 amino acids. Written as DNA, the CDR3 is TGCAGCGTGGTGGAGGGTGGCTATGGCTACACCTTC. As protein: CSVVEGGYGYTF. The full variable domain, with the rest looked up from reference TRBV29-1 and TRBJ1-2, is SAVISQKPSRDICQRGTSLTIQCQVDSQVTMMFWYRQQPGQSLTLIATANQGSEATYESGFVIDKFPISRPNLTFSTLTVSNMSPEDSSIYLCSVVEGGYGYTFGSGTRLTVV.

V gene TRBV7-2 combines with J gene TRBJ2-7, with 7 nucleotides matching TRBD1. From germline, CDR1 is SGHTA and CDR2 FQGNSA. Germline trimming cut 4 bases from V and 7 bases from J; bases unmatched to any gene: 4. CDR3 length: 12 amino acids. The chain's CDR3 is CASSSTGREQYF. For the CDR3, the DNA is TGTGCCAGCAGCTCGACAGGGCGGGAGCAGTACTTC.

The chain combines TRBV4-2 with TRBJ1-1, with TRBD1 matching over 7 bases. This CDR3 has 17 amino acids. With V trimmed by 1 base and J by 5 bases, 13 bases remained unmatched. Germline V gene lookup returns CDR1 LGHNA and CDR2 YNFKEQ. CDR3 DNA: TGTGCCAGCAGCCAAGTTGGGGAACGGACAGGTGGGACTGAAGCTTTCTTT. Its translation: CASSQVGERTGGTEAFF.

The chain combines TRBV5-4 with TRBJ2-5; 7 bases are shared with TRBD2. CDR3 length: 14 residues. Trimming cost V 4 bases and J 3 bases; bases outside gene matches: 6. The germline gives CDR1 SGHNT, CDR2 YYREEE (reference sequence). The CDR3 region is CASSRQAGEETQYF. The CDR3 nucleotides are TGTGCCAGCAGCCGCCAGGCGGGGGAAGAGACCCAGTACTTC. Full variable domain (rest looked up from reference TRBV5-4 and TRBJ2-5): ETGVTQSPTHLIKTRGQQVTLRCSSQSGHNTVSWYQQALGQGPQFIFQYYREEENGRGNFPPRFSGLQFPNYSSELNVNALELDDSALYLCASSRQAGEETQYFGPGTRLLVL.

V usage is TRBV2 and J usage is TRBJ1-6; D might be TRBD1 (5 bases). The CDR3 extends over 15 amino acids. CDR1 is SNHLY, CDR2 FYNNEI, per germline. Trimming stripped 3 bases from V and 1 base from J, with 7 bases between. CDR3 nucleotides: TGTGCCAGCAGTGACACAGGATCCTATAATTCACCCCTCCACTTT. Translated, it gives CASSDTGSYNSPLHF.

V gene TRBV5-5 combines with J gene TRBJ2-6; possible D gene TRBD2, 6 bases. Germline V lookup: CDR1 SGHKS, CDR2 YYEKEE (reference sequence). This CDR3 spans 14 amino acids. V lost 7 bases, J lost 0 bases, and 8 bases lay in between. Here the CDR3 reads CASQRASGANVLTF. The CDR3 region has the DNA TGTGCCAGCCAGCGGGCCTCTGGGGCCAACGTCCTGACTTTC.

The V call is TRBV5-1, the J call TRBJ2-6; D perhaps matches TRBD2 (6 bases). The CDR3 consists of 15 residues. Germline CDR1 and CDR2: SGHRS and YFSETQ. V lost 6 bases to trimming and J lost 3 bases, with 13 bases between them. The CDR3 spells CASTYGGSGANVLTF. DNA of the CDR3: TGCGCCAGCACCTATGGGGGGAGTGGGGCCAACGTCCTGACTTTC.

CDR3 in DNA: TGTGCCAGCACCGAGCCGGACAGGGATTCCTACGAGCAGTACTTC. Its protein is CASTEPDRDSYEQYF. The chain employs TRBV6-5 and TRBJ2-7; 8 bases fit TRBD1. CDR3 length: 15 residues. V shed 7 bases and J 1 base; nucleotides not matched to a gene: 9. The germline gives CDR1 MNHEY, CDR2 SVGAGI.